This T cell receptor beta chain was found in a study of tumor-infiltrating lymphocytes in localized non-small cell lung cancer (dated by TCRdb to the early 2020s). Regarding the study in general: The cohort covered several histologies, both smokers and never-smokers, and patients whose samples were collected after neoadjuvant chemotherapy. Alongside flow cytometry, multiplex immunofluorescence, RNA-seq, exome sequencing and proteomics, TCR sequencing was applied to the same patients as one of several integrated assays. Each patient contributed resected tumor tissue and uninvolved lung tissue from the same patient, described as non-adjacent to the tumor. The overall ICON cohort was composed of some 140 surgical patients with localized non-small cell lung cancer whose tumors were resected. The paired tumor versus uninvolved lung comparison of immunoSEQ T-cell fraction included some 57 patients.

The T-cell fraction in tumor and uninvolved lung tissue was provided by TCR sequencing with the immunoSEQ assay. The authors' pipeline ran thus. To analyze survival, patients were divided into a high T-cell fraction group (upper tertile) and a low T-cell fraction group (lower two tertiles), and the two groups were compared using a log-rank test. A signed-rank test was used to test paired tumor versus uninvolved lung differences in T-cell fraction. As stored in TCRdb, this immuneACCESS dataset retains in-frame rearrangements with V and J assigned. A fraction of the clones does not appear; measured against another copy, unresolved V genes explain less than half of the discrepancy, and the remainder lacks a known reason. V and J calls and clone size are those listed in that table; D and trimming were worked out from the DNA. A total of some 22,000 clones appear in this sample, over 70% of them only once. More than 3% of the sample is held by the ten biggest clonotypes.

Counted from cysteine to phenylalanine, this CDR3 has 13 amino acids. CDR3 DNA only is kept here, 39 bases in frame from base 1. The CDR1 and CDR2 encoded by the germline V gene (reference sequence) are MNHEY and SMNVEV. Clipping removes 3 bases from V and 7 bases from J, with 4 as the unmatched junction base count. ICON enrollment began in April 2016, and the last patient was enrolled in the second half of 2018. In a subcohort of 80 or so patients, fresh tumor and matched uninvolved tissue were collected for in-depth immune analyses, with TCR sequencing among those analyses. DNA for TCR sequencing was isolated from bulk tissue, and no cell sorting was done. Regarding this clone: The antigen it binds to is not known. Base qualities were left out, and no much larger clone turns up one base away.

Broad study findings and their caveats: Since assay coverage differed from patient to patient depending on how much tissue was available, TCR sequencing was done for only a subset of the cohort. Higher T cell infiltration in tumors than in uninvolved lung tissue was supported by TCRbeta sequencing, consistent with immunofluorescence CD3 counts. No association of tumor T-cell fraction from TCR sequencing with recurrence-free survival was found (p = 0.61). No difference in TCR-derived T-cell fraction was observed between the flow cytometry-defined immunotypes IM1 (good prognosis) and IM2 (poor prognosis). Different pieces of the same tissue were used for different assays, so technical variation could not be separated from intratumor heterogeneity.

Sequencing was performed on lung tumor tissue. The TCR originated in a human donor with non-small cell lung cancer. The chain is made from TRBV27 and TRBJ1-2; TRBD1 aligns with 8 central bases. The nucleotide sequence is given as TGTGCCAGCAGTTTTTCAGGGGGCAGTGGCTACACCTTC. The translation is CASSFSGGSGYTF.